Each of the 30 T cell receptor beta chains below was sequenced from the same sample in a study of T cell repertoires in cytomegalovirus infection. Each CDR3 protein gets one entry after TCRdb re-called the reads with MiXCR. This sample has approximately 550,000 distinct CDR3 sequences, with 16% found just once. Specimen: CD8+ T cells from PBMCs. The receptors originated from a human donor in good health (CMV status not recorded). Some clones in this sample may be carry-over from other donors' samples.

The chain uses TRBV6-2 or TRBV6-3 and TRBJ1-2; D possibly corresponds to TRBD1 (5 bases). Trimming cost V 2 bases and J 4 bases, with 14 bases left between them. The CDR3 is made up of 15 amino acids. Germline V gene lookup returns CDR1 MNHEY and CDR2 SVGEGT. For the CDR3, the DNA is TGTGCCAGCAGTTACCTTCGGTCGGGGGTCTATGGCTACACCTTC. Protein sequence: CASSYLRSGVYGYTF.

This clonotype was counted many times. The genes are TRBV10-3 and TRBJ1-1; D ambiguous. Germline V CDR1 and CDR2: ENHRY, SYGVKD. The CDR3 has 13 residues. V was clipped by 10 bases and J by 0 bases, with 12 bases between them. This CDR3 is CATLGNLNTEAFF. The CDR3 DNA follows: TGTGCCACGTTAGGGAATTTGAACACTGAAGCTTTCTTT.

In its sample, this clonotype was seen a few times. This chain joins TRBV7-9 and TRBJ2-1; 8 nucleotides match TRBD2. Trimming cost V 5 bases and J 6 bases; bases outside gene matches: 9. The CDR3 has 15 amino acids. CDR1 is SEHNR, CDR2 FQNEAQ, per germline (reference sequence). The CDR3 is CASSPAPGGPNEQFF. As DNA, the CDR3 is TGTGCCAGCAGCCCCGCCCCGGGGGGGCCCAATGAGCAGTTCTTC.

This clonotype was seen repeatedly, ten times or more. The V and J genes are TRBV6-2 or TRBV6-3 and TRBJ1-1, with 7 bases that match TRBD1. The length of the CDR3 is 15 residues. Germline CDR1 and CDR2: MNHEY and SVGEGT. V lost 4 bases and J lost 2; bases outside the gene matches: 7. The CDR3 here is CASSFDRASNTEAFF. The CDR3 region has the DNA TGTGCCAGCAGTTTCGACAGGGCCTCAAACACTGAAGCTTTCTTT.

The table lists this clonotype with many counts. This chain connects TRBV7-2 to TRBJ2-1; 10 nucleotides agree with TRBD2. The length of the CDR3 is 17 residues. J was trimmed by 2 bases and V by 3 bases; bases with no gene match: 7. Germline V gives CDR1 SGHTA, CDR2 FQGNSA. For the CDR3, the DNA is TGTGCCAGCAGCTTCGGTAGCGGGGGGCGGACCTACAATGAGCAGTTCTTC. It yields the protein CASSFGSGGRTYNEQFF.

The chain joins TRBV14 to TRBJ2-7; D is tentatively TRBD1 or TRBD2 (5 bases each). CDR3 size: 15 residues. From germline, CDR1 is SGHDN and CDR2 FVKESK. The germline V and J ends were trimmed by 3 bases and 3 bases, with 15 bases remaining between them. The CDR3 sequence is CASSQRRGVGYEQYF. The CDR3, as DNA: TGTGCCAGCAGCCAGAGAAGGGGAGTCGGCTACGAGCAGTACTTC.

The gene calls are TRBV28 and TRBJ1-5, with TRBD1 matching 7 bases. CDR1 and CDR2 (germline): MDHEN, SYDVKM. V lost 4 bases, J lost 3 bases, and 3 bases stayed unmatched. This CDR3 region has 14 residues. CDR3 nucleotide sequence: TGTGCCAGCAGTTCCGGGACAGCCAATCAGCCCCAGCATTTT. Translation gives CASSSGTANQPQHF. The variable domain in full, with the rest retrieved from reference TRBV28 and TRBJ1-5, is DVKVTQSSRYLVKRTGEKVFLECVQDMDHENMFWYRQDPGLGLRLIYFSYDVKMKEKGDIPEGYSVSREKKERFSLILESASTNQTSMYLCASSSGTANQPQHFGDGTRLSIL.

This chain joins TRBV9 and TRBJ2-1; perhaps TRBD1 as D (6 bases). This CDR3 has 16 residues. CDR1 is SGDLS and CDR2 is YYNGEE in the germline V gene. V was trimmed by 4 bases and J by 0 bases, leaving 14 bases between them. CDR3 sequence: CASSLERDTSYNEQFF. CDR3 in DNA: TGTGCCAGCAGCTTAGAACGGGACACCTCCTACAATGAGCAGTTCTTC. The full variable domain, with the rest looked up from reference TRBV9 and TRBJ2-1, is DSGVTQTPKHLITATGQRVTLRCSPRSGDLSVYWYQQSLDQGLQFLIQYYNGEERAKGNILERFSAQQFPDLHSELNLSSLELGDSALYFCASSLERDTSYNEQFFGPGTRLTVL.

This clonotype has only one observation. The chain uses TRBV2 and TRBJ1-3; D might be TRBD1 (6 bases). V was cut by 4 bases and J by 0 bases, with 34 bases left in between. The germline gives CDR1 SNHLY, CDR2 FYNNEI. CDR3 length: 23 residues. DNA of the CDR3: TGTGCCAGCAGTGTGGAGGGGCAGGGGATCCGATCCCACCTGCAATCCTCTGGAAACACCATATATTTT. Translated: CASSVEGQGIRSHLQSSGNTIYF.

In this sample, this clonotype turned up many times. The chain joins TRBV7-6 to TRBJ2-5, with 13 bases fitting TRBD2. V lost 5 bases and J lost 0; bases outside the gene matches: 3. Germline CDR1 and CDR2: SGHVS and FNYEAQ. This CDR3 contains 16 residues. As DNA, the CDR3 is TGTGCCAGCAGCCCGACTAGCGGGAGGTACCAAGAGACCCAGTACTTC. Translation: CASSPTSGRYQETQYF. Complete variable domain (other parts from reference TRBV7-6 and TRBJ2-5): GAGVSQSPRYKVTKRGQDVALRCDPISGHVSLYWYRQALGQGPEFLTYFNYEAQQDKSGLPNDRFSAERPEGSISTLTIQRTEQRDSAMYRCASSPTSGRYQETQYFGPGTRLLVL.

This clonotype came up a few times. CDR3 in DNA: TGCGCCAGCAGCCAACAGGGACTCCACGAGAATGAGCAGTTCTTC. Translated, it gives CASSQQGLHENEQFF. V and J are TRBV4-1 and TRBJ2-1, with a tentative D call TRBD2 (6 bases). This CDR3 is 15 amino acids long. Looked up from germline, CDR1 is MGHRA and CDR2 is YSYEKL. Trimming removed 2 bases from V and 7 bases from J, with 15 bases in between.

The V gene is TRBV6-5, the J gene TRBJ1-5, with 7 bases lining up with TRBD1. Germline CDR1 is MNHEY and CDR2 is SVGAGI. J lost 5 bases, V lost 6 bases, and 7 bases had no gene match. CDR3 length: 14 residues. For the CDR3, the DNA is TGTGCCAGCAGACCAGGACAGGTCTATCAGCCCCAGCATTTT. As protein: CASRPGQVYQPQHF.

A word on this clonotype: One end of the junction varies from germline; a read error may be responsible. The chain is built from TRBV28 and TRBJ2-3; the D gene is possibly TRBD2 (5 bases). The CDR3 has 14 amino acids. In germline, CDR1 is MDHEN, CDR2 SYDVKM. CDR3 coding DNA: TGTGCCAGCAGTTTCAGTTCTAGCACAGATACGCAGAATTTT. As protein: CASSFSSSTDTQNF.

V usage is TRBV4-1 and J usage is TRBJ1-5; no clear D gene. The CDR3 runs 15 residues. Germline lookup yields CDR1 MGHRA and CDR2 YSYEKL. V lost 0 bases and J 1 base, leaving 7 bases between the germline ends. The CDR3 region is CASSQDRKSNQPQHF. The CDR3 DNA is TGCGCCAGCAGCCAAGACAGAAAGAGCAATCAGCCCCAGCATTTT.

This clonotype was counted between two and nine times. The rearrangement joins TRBV4-1 to TRBJ1-6; 8 nucleotides match TRBD1. CDR1 MGHRA and CDR2 YSYEKL come from the germline V gene. This CDR3 is 14 amino acids long. Trimming at V came to 0 bases and at J to 10 bases, leaving 2 bases not matched to a gene. The CDR3 coding sequence is TGCGCCAGCAGCCAAGAGCAGGGGGCCTCACCCCTCCACTTT. Translated: CASSQEQGASPLHF.

This clonotype was counted only a few times. The CDR3 sequence: CASSVAGTGYSGANVLTF. CDR3 nucleotide sequence: TGTGCCAGCAGCGTAGCCGGGACAGGGTACTCTGGGGCCAACGTCCTGACTTTC. V usage is TRBV9 and J usage is TRBJ2-6; 9 bases are shared with TRBD1. This CDR3 has 18 amino acids. CDR1 and CDR2 from the germline V gene are SGDLS and YYNGEE. The V segment lost 0 bases and the J segment 0 bases; nucleotides outside the gene matches: 4.

This clonotype was seen a few times. The chain links TRBV9 to TRBJ2-1; TRBD1 matches 7 bases. Germline V gene sequence: CDR1 SGDLS, CDR2 YYNGEE. This CDR3 is 16 amino acids long. With 3 bases clipped from V and 7 bases from J, the junction kept 13 bases outside the gene matches. CDR3 nucleotide sequence: TGTGCCAGCAGCGGAAAGGGGGCGTATGGAGAGAATGAGCAGTTCTTC. It codes for CASSGKGAYGENEQFF.

This clonotype was found a few times. V usage is TRBV9 and J usage is TRBJ2-1; 7 bases are shared with TRBD2. J gave up 8 bases and V 3 bases, and 5 bases lay outside the gene matches. CDR1 is SGDLS, CDR2 YYNGEE, per germline. The CDR3 length is 13 residues. This CDR3 is CASSESGGDEQFF. The CDR3 bases are TGTGCCAGCAGCGAGAGTGGGGGGGATGAGCAGTTCTTC.

In its sample, this clonotype was seen many times. CDR3 loop: CASTPFSNQPQHF. The CDR3 DNA reads TGTGCCAGCACTCCCTTTAGCAATCAGCCCCAGCATTTT. The chain employs TRBV28 and TRBJ1-5; D uncertain. V was shortened by 7 bases and J by 0 bases, with 7 bases between the two germline ends. Looked up from germline, CDR1 is MDHEN and CDR2 is SYDVKM. The CDR3 has 13 amino acids.

The sample holds many counts of this clonotype. The chain joins TRBV27 to TRBJ1-5; 8 bases are a match to TRBD1. Germline V gene sequence: CDR1 MNHEY, CDR2 SMNVEV (reference sequence). With 5 bases clipped from V and 4 bases from J, the junction kept 4 bases outside the gene matches. The CDR3 is 14 residues long. This CDR3 is CASSQQGGNQPQHF. The CDR3 DNA reads as TGTGCCAGCAGTCAACAGGGGGGTAATCAGCCCCAGCATTTT.

This clonotype has more than one count but fewer than ten. The chain is built from TRBV6-1 and TRBJ1-2; 9 positions match TRBD1. From germline, CDR1 is MNHNS and CDR2 SASEGT. V lost 2 bases and J lost 8; bases outside the gene matches: 9. The CDR3 is 15 amino acids. The CDR3 loop reads CASSEFSGQGWGYTF. The CDR3 nucleotides are TGTGCCAGCAGTGAATTCTCGGGACAGGGATGGGGCTACACCTTC.

In its sample, this clonotype was seen a few times. The rearrangement joins TRBV20-1 to TRBJ2-7, with 9 positions matching TRBD2. Germline CDR1 and CDR2: DFQATT and SNEGSKA (reference sequence). Trimming at V came to 0 bases and at J to 5 bases, leaving 5 bases not matched to a gene. The CDR3 has 14 residues. The CDR3 spells CSARDPGLADEQYF. CDR3 coding DNA: TGCAGTGCTAGAGATCCGGGACTAGCTGACGAGCAGTACTTC.

This clonotype was seen only a few times. This chain links TRBV10-3 with TRBJ1-2, with D uncertain. CDR3 length: 11 amino acids. CDR1 is ENHRY and CDR2 is SYGVKD in the germline V gene. CDR3 residues: CVAGSNYGYTF. Here the CDR3 DNA reads TGTGTTGCAGGATCTAACTATGGCTACACCTTC.

The rearrangement links TRBV12-3 or TRBV12-4 to TRBJ2-3; possibly TRBD1 or TRBD2 for D (5 bases each). Trimming took off 6 bases at V and 2 bases at J, with 15 bases between the two ends. The CDR3 is 15 residues long. The CDR3 DNA reads as TGTGCCAGCAGACCTCCGGGACCACCCACAGATACGCAGTATTTT. It codes for CASRPPGPPTDTQYF.

Ten or more counts support this clonotype. The chain is built from TRBV7-8 and TRBJ2-1; TRBD1 agrees at 9 bases. Looked up from germline, CDR1 is SGHVS and CDR2 is FQNEAQ. V shed 1 base and J 3 bases; nucleotides not matched to a gene: 4. The CDR3 totals 16 residues. The CDR3: CASSLEGDRVYNEQFF. CDR3 sequence (DNA): TGTGCCAGCAGCTTAGAAGGGGACAGGGTCTACAATGAGCAGTTCTTC.

The chain joins TRBV28 to TRBJ1-5; tentative D call: TRBD1 (5 bases). CDR3 length: 14 residues. Germline CDR1 MDHEN, CDR2 SYDVKM. Trimming took off 7 bases at V and 4 bases at J, with 14 bases between the two ends. The CDR3 bases are TGTGCCAGCACACAAAACTGGGGGAATCAGCCCCAGCATTTT. Its translation is CASTQNWGNQPQHF.

At least ten counts were recorded for this clonotype. This chain uses TRBV7-2 with TRBJ2-2; TRBD1 agrees at 10 bases. Per germline, CDR1 SGHTA and CDR2 FQGNSA. The CDR3 sequence is 14 residues long. The ends lost 6 bases at V and 5 bases at J; junction bases unmatched: 3. CDR3 in amino acids: CASSDRGRTGELFF. CDR3 sequence (DNA): TGTGCCAGCAGTGACAGGGGGCGGACCGGGGAGCTGTTTTTT.

This clonotype has a handful of counts. V is TRBV10-1 and J is TRBJ2-3; maybe TRBD1 (6 bases). Germline-derived CDR1 and CDR2 are WNHNN and SYGVQD (reference sequence). CDR3 size: 14 residues. Trimming took 2 bases from V and 8 from J, leaving 14 bases between them. The CDR3 loop reads CASSEETGDLTQYF. The DNA for the CDR3 is TGCGCCAGCAGTGAGGAGACAGGAGATCTTACGCAGTATTTT.

This clonotype was seen repeatedly, ten times or more. V is TRBV10-1 and J is TRBJ1-4; D is undetermined. V shed 8 bases and J shed 3 bases, with 19 bases lying between them. The CDR3 loop spans 16 amino acids. The V gene's germline CDR1 is WNHNN and CDR2 SYGVQD (reference sequence). The CDR3 DNA reads as TGCGCCAGCCCAAGCTTGAATGGCCAGTCTAATGAAAAACTGTTTTTT. It encodes CASPSLNGQSNEKLFF.

This clonotype occurred a few times. V gene TRBV20-1 combines with J gene TRBJ2-7, with TRBD2 identical over 8 bases. Looked up from germline, CDR1 is DFQATT and CDR2 is SNEGSKA (reference sequence). The CDR3 contains 15 residues. V lost 6 bases, J lost 3 bases, and 13 bases stayed unmatched. Here the CDR3 DNA reads TGCAGTGCCTCAACTTACGGGGGGGCCAGCTACGAGCAGTACTTC. Translated, it gives CSASTYGGASYEQYF.